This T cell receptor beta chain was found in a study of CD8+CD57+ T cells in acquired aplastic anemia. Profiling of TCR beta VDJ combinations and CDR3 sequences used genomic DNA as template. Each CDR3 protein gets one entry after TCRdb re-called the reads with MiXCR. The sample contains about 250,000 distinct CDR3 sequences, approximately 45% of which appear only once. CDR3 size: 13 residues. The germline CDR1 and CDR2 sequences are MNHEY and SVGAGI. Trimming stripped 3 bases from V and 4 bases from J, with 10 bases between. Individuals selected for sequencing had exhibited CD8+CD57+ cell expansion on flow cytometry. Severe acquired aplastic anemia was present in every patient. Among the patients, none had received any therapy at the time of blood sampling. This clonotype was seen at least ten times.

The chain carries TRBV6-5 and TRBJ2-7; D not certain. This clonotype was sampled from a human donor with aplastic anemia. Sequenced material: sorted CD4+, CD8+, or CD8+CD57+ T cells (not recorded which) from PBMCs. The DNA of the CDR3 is TGTGCCAGCAGTTATCAGAGCAATTACGAGCAGTACTTC. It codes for CASSYQSNYEQYF.